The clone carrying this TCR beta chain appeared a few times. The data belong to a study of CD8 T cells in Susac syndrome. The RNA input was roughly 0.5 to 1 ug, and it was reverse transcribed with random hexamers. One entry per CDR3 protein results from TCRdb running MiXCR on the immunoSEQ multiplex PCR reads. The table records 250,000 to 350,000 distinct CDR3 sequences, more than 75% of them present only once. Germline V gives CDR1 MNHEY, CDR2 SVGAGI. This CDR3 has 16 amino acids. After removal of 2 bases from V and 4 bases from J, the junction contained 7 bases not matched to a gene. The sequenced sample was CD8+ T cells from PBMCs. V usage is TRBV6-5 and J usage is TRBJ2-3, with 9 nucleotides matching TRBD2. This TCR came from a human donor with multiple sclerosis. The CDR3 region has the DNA TGTGCCAGCAGTTACGCGATAGCGGGAGAGCCAGATACGCAGTATTTT. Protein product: CASSYAIAGEPDTQYF.